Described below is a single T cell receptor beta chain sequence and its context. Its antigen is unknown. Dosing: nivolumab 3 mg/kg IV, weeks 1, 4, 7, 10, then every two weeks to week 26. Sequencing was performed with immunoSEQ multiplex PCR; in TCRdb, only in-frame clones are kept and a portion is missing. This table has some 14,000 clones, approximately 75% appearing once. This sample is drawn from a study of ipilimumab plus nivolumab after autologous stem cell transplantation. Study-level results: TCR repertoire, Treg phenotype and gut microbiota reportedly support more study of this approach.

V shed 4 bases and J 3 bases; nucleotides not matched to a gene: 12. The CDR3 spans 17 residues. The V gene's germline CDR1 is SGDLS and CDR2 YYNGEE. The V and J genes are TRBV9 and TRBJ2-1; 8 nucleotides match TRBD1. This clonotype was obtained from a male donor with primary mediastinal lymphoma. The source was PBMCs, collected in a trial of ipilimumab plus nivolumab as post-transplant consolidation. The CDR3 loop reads CASSLLAGQDLYNEQFF. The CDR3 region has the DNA TGTGCCAGCAGCCTACTTGCGGGACAGGACCTCTACAATGAGCAGTTCTTC. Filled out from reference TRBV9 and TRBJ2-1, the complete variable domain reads DSGVTQTPKHLITATGQRVTLRCSPRSGDLSVYWYQQSLDQGLQFLIQYYNGEERAKGNILERFSAQQFPDLHSELNLSSLELGDSALYFCASSLLAGQDLYNEQFFGPGTRLTVL.